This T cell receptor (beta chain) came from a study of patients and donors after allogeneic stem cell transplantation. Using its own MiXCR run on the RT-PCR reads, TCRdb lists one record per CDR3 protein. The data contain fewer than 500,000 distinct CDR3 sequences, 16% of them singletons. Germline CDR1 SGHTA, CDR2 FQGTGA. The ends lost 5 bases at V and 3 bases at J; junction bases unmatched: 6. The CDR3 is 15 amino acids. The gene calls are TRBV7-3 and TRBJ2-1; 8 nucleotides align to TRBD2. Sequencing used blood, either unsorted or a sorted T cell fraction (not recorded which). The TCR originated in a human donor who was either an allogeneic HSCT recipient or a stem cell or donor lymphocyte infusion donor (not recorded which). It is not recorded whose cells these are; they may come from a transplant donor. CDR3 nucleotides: TGTGCCAGCAGCCAACGGGCGGGAGGCTACAATGAGCAGTTCTTC. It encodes CASSQRAGGYNEQFF.